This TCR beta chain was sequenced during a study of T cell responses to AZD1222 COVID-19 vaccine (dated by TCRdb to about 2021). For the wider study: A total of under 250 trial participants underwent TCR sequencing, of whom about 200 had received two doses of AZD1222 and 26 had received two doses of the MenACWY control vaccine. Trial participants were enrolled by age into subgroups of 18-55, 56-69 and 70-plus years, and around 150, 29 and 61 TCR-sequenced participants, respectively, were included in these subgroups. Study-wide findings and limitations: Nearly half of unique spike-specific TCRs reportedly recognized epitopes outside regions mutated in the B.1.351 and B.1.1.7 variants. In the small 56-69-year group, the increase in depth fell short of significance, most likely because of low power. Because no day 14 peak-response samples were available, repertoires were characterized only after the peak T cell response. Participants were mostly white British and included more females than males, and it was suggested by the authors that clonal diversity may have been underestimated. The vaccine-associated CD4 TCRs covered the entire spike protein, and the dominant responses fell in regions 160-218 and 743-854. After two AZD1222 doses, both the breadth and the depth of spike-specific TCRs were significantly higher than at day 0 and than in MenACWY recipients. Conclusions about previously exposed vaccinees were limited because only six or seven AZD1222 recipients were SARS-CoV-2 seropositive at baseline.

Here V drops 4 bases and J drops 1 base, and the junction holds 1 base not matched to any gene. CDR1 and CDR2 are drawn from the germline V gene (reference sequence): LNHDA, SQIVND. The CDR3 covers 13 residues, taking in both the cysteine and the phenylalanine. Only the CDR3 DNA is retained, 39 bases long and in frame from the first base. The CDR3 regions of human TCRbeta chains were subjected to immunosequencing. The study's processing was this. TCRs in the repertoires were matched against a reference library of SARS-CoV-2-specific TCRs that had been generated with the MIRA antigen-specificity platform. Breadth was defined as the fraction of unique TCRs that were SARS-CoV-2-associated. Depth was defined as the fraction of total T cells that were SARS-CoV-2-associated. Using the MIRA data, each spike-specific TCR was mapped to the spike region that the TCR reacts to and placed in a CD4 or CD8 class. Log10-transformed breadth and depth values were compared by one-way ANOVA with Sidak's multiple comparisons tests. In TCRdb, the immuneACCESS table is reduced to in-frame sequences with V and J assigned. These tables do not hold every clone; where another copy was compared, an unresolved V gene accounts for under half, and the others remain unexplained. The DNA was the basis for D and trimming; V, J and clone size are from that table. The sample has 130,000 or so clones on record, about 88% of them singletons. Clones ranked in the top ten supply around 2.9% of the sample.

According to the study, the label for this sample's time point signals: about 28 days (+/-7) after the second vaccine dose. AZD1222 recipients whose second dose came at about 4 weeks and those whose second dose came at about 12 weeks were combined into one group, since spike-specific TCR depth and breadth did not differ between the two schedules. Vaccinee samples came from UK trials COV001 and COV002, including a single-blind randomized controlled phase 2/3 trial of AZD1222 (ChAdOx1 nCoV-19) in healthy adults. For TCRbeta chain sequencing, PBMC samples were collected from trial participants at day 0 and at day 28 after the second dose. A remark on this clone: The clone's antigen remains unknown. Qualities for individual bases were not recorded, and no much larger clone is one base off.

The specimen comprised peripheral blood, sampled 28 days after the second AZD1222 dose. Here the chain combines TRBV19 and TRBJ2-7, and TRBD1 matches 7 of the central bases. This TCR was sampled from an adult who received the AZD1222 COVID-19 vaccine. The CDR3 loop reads CASSTQGSYEQYF. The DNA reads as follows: TGTGCCAGTAGTACACAGGGGTCCTACGAGCAGTACTTC.